This TCR beta chain originates from a study of cytomegalovirus exposure and HLA in healthy donors. Whole-study results and caveats: Most TCRs appeared rarely, but some public TCRs recurred in many donors.

V lost 3 bases, J lost 8 bases, and 19 bases lay in between. Germline CDR1 and CDR2: LNHNV and YYDKDF (reference sequence). The CDR3 covers 16 residues. To note about this clone: Its antigen remains unidentified.

The PCR made use of 60 Vbeta and 13 Jbeta primers. TCRdb keeps only in-frame clones here, not all; method: immunoSEQ multiplex PCR. The sample lists around 190,000 clones, about 80% occurring once. The chain carries TRBV15 and TRBJ1-4; weak D call: TRBD1 (6 bases). The receptor was isolated from a woman aged 45-65 years in good health and CMV-seronegative. The sequenced material came from PBMCs. CDR3 nucleotides: TGTGCCACCAGCAGGGAAACAGGGAATCTAGAGGAAAAACTGTTTTTT. The encoded protein is CATSRETGNLEEKLFF.